This TCR beta chain derives from a study of long-term antiretroviral therapy in people with HIV. The assay, immunoSEQ v3.0, was run at survey level. Data came from immunoSEQ multiplex PCR; TCRdb stores just in-frame clones and leaves some out. The sample lists tens of thousands of clones, around 74% occurring once. The ends were cut back, 2 bases at V and 2 bases at J, with 8 bases in the middle. This CDR3 comprises 15 residues. Germline CDR1 SGHRS, CDR2 YFSETQ. Sample: unsorted PBMCs, taken 3 years after starting antiretroviral therapy. The receptor was isolated from a man aged 50-59 years with HIV. The chain links TRBV5-1 to TRBJ2-6, with D possibly TRBD2 on 6 matching bases. CDR3: CASSFLATGANVLTF. CDR3 DNA sequence: TGCGCCAGCAGCTTTCTAGCGACTGGGGCCAACGTCCTGACTTTC.